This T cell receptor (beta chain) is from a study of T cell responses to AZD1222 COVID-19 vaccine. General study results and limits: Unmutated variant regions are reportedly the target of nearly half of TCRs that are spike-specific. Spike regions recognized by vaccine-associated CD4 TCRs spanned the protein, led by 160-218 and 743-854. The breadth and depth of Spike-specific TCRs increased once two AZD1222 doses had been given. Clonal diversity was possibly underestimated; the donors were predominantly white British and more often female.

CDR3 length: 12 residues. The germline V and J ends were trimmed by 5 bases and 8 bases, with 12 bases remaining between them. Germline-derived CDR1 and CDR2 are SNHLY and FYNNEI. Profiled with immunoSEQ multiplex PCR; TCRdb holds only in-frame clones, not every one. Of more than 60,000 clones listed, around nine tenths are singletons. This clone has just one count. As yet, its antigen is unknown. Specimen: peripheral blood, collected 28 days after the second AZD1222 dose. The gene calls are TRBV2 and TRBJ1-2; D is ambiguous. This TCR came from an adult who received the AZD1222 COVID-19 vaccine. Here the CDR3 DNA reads TGTGCCAGCAGTTCCATGAAGTCAGGCTACACCTTC. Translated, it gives CASSSMKSGYTF.